Presented here are 16 T cell receptor beta chains from one specimen sequenced in a study of T cells in Graves' hyperthyroidism and ophthalmopathy. RNA transcripts gave rise to amplified TCR beta CDR3 regions. In the first-round RT-PCR of the TCR CDR3, the HTBI primer set was used. TCRdb called the multiplex PCR reads again in MiXCR, with one record for every CDR3 protein. The sample lists 300,000 to 400,000 distinct CDR3 sequences; roughly 20% were seen once. Sequencing was performed on blood. Every receptor here comes from a woman aged 45-60 years with Graves' hyperthyroidism.

Note on this clonotype: A much larger clone is a single base away; this may be a read error. The CDR3 region is CSVDPGNTGAFF. DNA for the CDR3: TGCAGCGTTGACCCAGGGAACACTGGAGCTTTCTTT. The rearrangement links TRBV29-1 to TRBJ1-1; D is possibly TRBD1 (5 bases). Germline assignment: CDR1 SQVTM and CDR2 ANQGSEA. The CDR3 is 12 amino acids.

This clonotype was observed at least ten times. This chain joins TRBV3-1 and TRBJ1-1; maybe TRBD1 (6 bases). Deletions cut 1 base from V and 1 base from J, with 7 bases between. This CDR3 has 14 amino acids. Germline V lookup: CDR1 LGHDT, CDR2 YNNKEL (reference sequence). CDR3: CASSQADRNTEAFF. The DNA for the CDR3 is TGTGCCAGCAGCCAAGCGGACAGGAACACTGAAGCTTTCTTT.

The J gene is TRBJ2-4, the V gene TRBV6-1, with TRBD2 identical over 7 bases. The germline gives CDR1 MNHNS, CDR2 SASEGT. J lost 8 bases, V lost 8 bases, and 9 bases had no gene match. The length of the CDR3 is 13 residues. This CDR3 is CASGGEGQDIQYF. The CDR3, as DNA: TGTGCCAGCGGGGGGGAGGGCCAGGACATTCAGTACTTC.

V usage is TRBV14 and J usage is TRBJ2-1; 11 bases line up with TRBD2. After removal of 3 bases from V and 11 bases from J, the junction contained 3 bases not matched to a gene. There are 13 residues in the CDR3. CDR1 is SGHDN, CDR2 FVKESK, per germline. The CDR3 bases are TGTGCCAGCAGCCAGGGGACTAGCGGAAAGCAGTTCTTC. Amino acid sequence: CASSQGTSGKQFF.

The table lists this clonotype with many counts. This chain connects TRBV24-1 to TRBJ2-3; the D is unclear. Trimming cost V 3 bases and J 4 bases, with 4 bases left between them. The CDR3 has 12 amino acids. Germline assignment: CDR1 KGHDR and CDR2 SFDVKD. The CDR3 here is CATSDQSDTQYF. The CDR3 DNA sequence: TGTGCCACCAGTGATCAGTCAGATACGCAGTATTTT.

The chain joins TRBV13 to TRBJ2-2, with D unresolved. The germline gives CDR1 PRHDT, CDR2 FYEKMQ (reference sequence). V gave up 5 bases and J gave up 0 bases, with 10 bases separating them. The CDR3 spans 15 residues. CDR3 region: CASSTQTPNTGELFF. CDR3 DNA: TGTGCCAGCAGCACCCAGACACCGAACACCGGGGAGCTGTTTTTT.

This clonotype was counted only a few times. The V and J genes are TRBV7-2 and TRBJ2-3, with D perhaps given as TRBD1 or TRBD2 (5 bases each). V lost 5 bases and J 5 bases, leaving 17 bases between the germline ends. Looked up from germline, CDR1 is SGHTA and CDR2 is FQGNSA. CDR3 length equals 15 residues. The CDR3 spells CASSKIRARGDTQYF. Written as DNA, the CDR3 is TGTGCCAGCAGCAAAATCAGGGCCCGGGGAGATACGCAGTATTTT.

In this sample, this clonotype turned up a few times. This rearrangement joins TRBV20-1 to TRBJ1-4, with D perhaps TRBD1 (6 bases). Trimming shortened V by 4 bases and J by 5 bases, and 14 bases separated the two germline ends. CDR1 DFQATT and CDR2 SNEGSKA come from the germline V gene (reference sequence). This CDR3 is 14 amino acids long. CDR3 sequence: CSATVGGGNEKLFF. In nucleotides, the CDR3 is TGCAGTGCTACAGTTGGGGGCGGAAATGAAAAACTGTTTTTT.

The chain uses TRBV2 and TRBJ1-6; D gene unclear. The V and J ends lost 6 bases and 9 bases respectively, with 9 bases between them. Looked up from germline, CDR1 is SNHLY and CDR2 is FYNNEI. CDR3 length: 12 amino acids. CDR3 protein: CASRGMSSPLHF. CDR3 nucleotides: TGTGCCAGCAGGGGGATGAGTTCACCCCTCCACTTT.

This clonotype has ten or more counts. The chain couples TRBV7-9 to TRBJ1-2, with 10 bases fitting TRBD1. Germline CDR1 is SEHNR and CDR2 is FQNEAQ (reference sequence). V trimming: 4 bases; J trimming: 2 bases; junction bases outside the gene matches: 4. The CDR3 length is 15 residues. Written as DNA, the CDR3 is TGTGCCAGCAGCTGGGGGACAGGGGCCAACTATGGCTACACCTTC. Translating it yields CASSWGTGANYGYTF.

This clonotype was seen repeatedly, ten times or more. The genes are TRBV3-1 and TRBJ1-1; 8 bases fit TRBD1. V lost 0 bases to trimming and J lost 7 bases; unmatched junction nucleotides: 7. Germline V gene lookup returns CDR1 LGHDT and CDR2 YNNKEL (reference sequence). CDR3 length equals 15 residues. The CDR3 here is CASSQDPGGGNEAFF. The DNA for the CDR3 is TGTGCCAGCAGCCAAGATCCAGGGGGCGGGAATGAAGCTTTCTTT.

This clonotype was seen more than once but under ten times. The gene calls are TRBV12-3 or TRBV12-4 and TRBJ1-2, with unresolved D. Trimming removed 2 bases from V and 3 bases from J, with 10 bases in between. This CDR3 is 14 amino acids long. The CDR3 here is CASSLLYADYGYTF. Written as DNA, the CDR3 is TGTGCCAGCAGTTTACTCTATGCAGACTATGGCTACACCTTC.

There are a few counts of this clonotype. The CDR3 region has the DNA TGTGCCAGCAGTGAAGTACCAGGGGACACTGAAGCTTTCTTT. Translating it yields CASSEVPGDTEAFF. The chain uses TRBV6-1 and TRBJ1-1, with D perhaps TRBD1 (6 bases). CDR3 size: 14 residues. Germline CDR1 reads MNHNS; CDR2 reads SASEGT. The V gene lost 1 base and the J gene lost 3 bases, with 9 bases spanning the gap.

This clonotype was seen ten or more times. This sequence joins TRBV12-3 or TRBV12-4 and TRBJ1-2; 10 nucleotides line up with TRBD1. The length of the CDR3 is 13 residues. J was trimmed by 8 bases and V by 7 bases; bases with no gene match: 7. CDR3 coding DNA: TGTGCCAGCACCTTGGACAGGGGGGTCGGCTACACCTTC. Encoded protein: CASTLDRGVGYTF.

This clonotype was picked up many times. The chain is built from TRBV12-3 or TRBV12-4 and TRBJ2-3; 12 positions agree with TRBD2. Trimming took 0 bases from V and 4 from J; bases not matched to a gene: 5. CDR3 length equals 17 residues. This chain's CDR3 is CASSLAGLAGGPDTQYF. The CDR3 region has the DNA TGTGCCAGCAGTTTAGCGGGCCTAGCGGGAGGGCCAGATACGCAGTATTTT.

This clonotype was seen many times. V usage is TRBV12-3 or TRBV12-4 and J usage is TRBJ1-1, with D unresolved. This CDR3 comprises 14 residues. Between the trimmed V and J ends, which lost 3 bases and 3 bases, there was a span of 11 bases. CDR3 nucleotides: TGTGCCAGCAGTTTGGGCAGGAGGTACACTGAAGCTTTCTTT. The encoded protein is CASSLGRRYTEAFF.